This T cell receptor beta chain comes out of a study of regulatory T cells in long-lasting Graves disease. Regarding time point: newly diagnosed GD, antithyroid drugs for less than 3 months. Scientists built the TCR library using RNA that was extracted from PBMCs. Ten or more counts support this clonotype. The CDR3 is 13 residues long. Trimming stripped 4 bases from V and 4 bases from J, with 10 bases between. In germline, CDR1 is SGHTA, CDR2 FQGNSA. According to the study, TCR beta libraries were built with iRepertoire HTBI primers and CDR3-region Arm-PCR. TCRdb re-derived calls from the multiplex PCR reads in MiXCR, one entry per CDR3 protein. This sample has hundreds of thousands of distinct CDR3 sequences, with about 16% found just once. These data were also reused for a study on T cells in Graves' hyperthyroidism and ophthalmopathy. Turning to that study: Graves' hyperthyroidism showing no ophthalmopathy progression within 18 months was considered stable. The blood repertoire included most of the expanded thyroid clonotypes above 0.001.

The sample consisted of peripheral blood mononuclear cells (PBMCs), taken at new diagnosis, from a patient treated with antithyroid drugs. This rearrangement joins TRBV7-2 to TRBJ1-1; D remains ambiguous. The TCR was taken from a woman aged 40-60 years with Graves disease. CDR3 DNA: TGTGCCAGCAGCTCGAACCCGGGCACTGAAGCTTTCTTT. It yields the protein CASSSNPGTEAFF. The entire variable domain, with the rest obtained from reference TRBV7-2 and TRBJ1-1, is as follows: GAGVSQSPSNKVTEKGKDVELRCDPISGHTALYWYRQSLGQGLEFLIYFQGNSAPDKSGLPSDRFSAERTGGSVSTLTIQRTQQEDSAVYLCASSSNPGTEAFFGQGTRLTVV.